Below are 26 T cell receptor beta chains sequenced from a single sample in a study of blood T cell repertoires in COVID-19. Here immunoSEQ multiplex PCR was the method, and the copy in TCRdb shows in-frame clones only, minus some. Of about 230,000 clones listed, 70% to 90% are singletons. Sequencing was done on a sample of peripheral blood. These receptors came from a middle-aged man with acute or convalescent COVID-19.

J is TRBJ2-3 and V is TRBV7-2; 13 positions match TRBD2. Germline V gene data show CDR1 as SGHTA and CDR2 as FQGNSA. V lost 1 base, J lost 0 bases, and 4 bases stayed unmatched. CDR3 length: 18 residues. The CDR3 bases are TGTGCCAGCAGCTTAGTCGGGACTAGCGGGACTAGCACAGATACGCAGTATTTT. It encodes CASSLVGTSGTSTDTQYF.

CDR3 region: CASSPWTGSPGGNTIYF. CDR3 DNA: TGTGCCAGCAGCCCCTGGACAGGCTCCCCGGGGGGAAACACCATATATTTT. This chain joins TRBV27 and TRBJ1-3; TRBD1 matches 7 bases. This CDR3 is built from 17 residues. Trimming at V came to 6 bases and at J to 4 bases, leaving 15 bases not matched to a gene. Germline V gene lookup returns CDR1 MNHEY and CDR2 SMNVEV (reference sequence).

The genes are TRBV6-2 or TRBV6-3 and TRBJ2-5; TRBD2 agrees at 8 bases. The trim removed 7 bases at V and 2 bases at J, leaving 9 bases unmatched. This CDR3 comprises 15 residues. Germline CDR1 reads MNHEY; CDR2 reads SVGEGT. Here the CDR3 DNA reads TGTGCCAGCAACCCCCCGGGGGGGGGACAAGAGACCCAGTACTTC. Translated: CASNPPGGGQETQYF.

The CDR3 reads CASIPGGADTQYF. DNA for the CDR3: TGTGCCAGCATCCCTGGCGGCGCAGATACGCAGTATTTT. J is TRBJ2-3 and V is TRBV6-6; D is ambiguous. The CDR3 has 13 residues. Trimming shortened V by 7 bases and J by 4 bases, and 12 bases separated the two germline ends. CDR1 is MNHNY and CDR2 is SVGAGI in the germline V gene (reference sequence).

This chain links TRBV16 with TRBJ2-7, with D tentatively TRBD1 (6 bases). Germline V gene data show CDR1 as KGHSY and CDR2 as FQNENV. This CDR3 comprises 17 residues. V lost 2 bases and J 2 bases, leaving 19 bases between the germline ends. CDR3 sequence: CASSQNFRGGQTYEQYF. DNA of the CDR3: TGTGCCAGCAGCCAAAACTTTCGTGGGGGCCAGACCTACGAGCAGTACTTC. Together with reference TRBV16 and TRBJ2-7, the CDR3 gives the full variable domain: GEEVAQTPKHLVRGEGQKAKLYCAPIKGHSYVFWYQQVLKNEFKFLISFQNENVFDETGMPKERFSAKCLPNSPCSLEIQATKLEDSAVYFCASSQNFRGGQTYEQYFGPGTRLTVT.

This clone was observed a few times. The chain recombines TRBV3-1 (or the pseudogene TRBV3-2) with TRBJ1-1, with unresolved D. V was shortened by 0 bases and J by 7 bases, with 6 bases between the two germline ends. The length of the CDR3 is 12 residues. Germline assignment: CDR1 LGHDT and CDR2 YNNKEL (reference sequence). CDR3 sequence (DNA): TGTGCCAGCAGCCAAGAAATCAGTGAAGCTTTCTTT. Its translation: CASSQEISEAFF.

The chain recombines TRBV15 with TRBJ1-3; D is perhaps TRBD1 (6 bases). Germline V CDR1 and CDR2: LNHNV, YYDKDF (reference sequence). The length of the CDR3 is 14 residues. V shed 6 bases and J shed 0 bases, with 9 bases lying between them. The CDR3 is CATRDSLSGNTIYF. CDR3 nucleotides: TGTGCCACCAGGGACAGCCTCTCTGGAAACACCATATATTTT.

The CDR3 protein is CASSLGDSGNTIYF. For the CDR3, the DNA is TGTGCCAGCAGCTTGGGAGACTCTGGAAACACCATATATTTT. V usage is TRBV6-5 and J usage is TRBJ1-3; D gene unclear. The V gene's germline CDR1 is MNHEY and CDR2 SVGAGI. The CDR3 is 14 amino acids. V was trimmed by 6 bases and J by 0 bases, leaving 9 bases between them.

This clone was observed a handful of times. The chain is built from TRBV19 and TRBJ1-2; D not resolved. Per germline, CDR1 LNHDA and CDR2 SQIVND (reference sequence). CDR3 length: 13 amino acids. The ends were cut back, 7 bases at V and 2 bases at J, with 11 bases in the middle. This CDR3 reads CASNPTGNYGYTF. The CDR3 region has the DNA TGTGCCAGTAACCCGACTGGGAACTATGGCTACACCTTC.

The V gene is TRBV6-5, the J gene TRBJ2-5; 8 bases agree with TRBD1. The CDR3 totals 13 residues. Germline CDR1 MNHEY, CDR2 SVGAGI. Trimming removed 5 bases from V and 1 base from J; junction bases left unmatched: 0. The DNA for the CDR3 is TGTGCCAGCAGTACAGGGGGCCAAGAGACCCAGTACTTC. Its translation is CASSTGGQETQYF.

The V gene is TRBV13, the J gene TRBJ1-4; maybe TRBD1 (5 bases). Germline assignment: CDR1 PRHDT and CDR2 FYEKMQ (reference sequence). This CDR3 has 15 residues. V shed 7 bases and J shed 3 bases, with 15 bases lying between them. The CDR3 is CASNRKGKPNEKLFF. CDR3 sequence (DNA): TGTGCCAGCAACCGAAAGGGGAAACCTAATGAAAAACTGTTTTTT.

The chain recombines TRBV4-2 with TRBJ2-1, with 14 bases matching TRBD2. CDR1 LGHNA and CDR2 YNFKEQ come from the germline V gene. With V trimmed by 4 bases and J by 3 bases, 11 bases remained unmatched. The CDR3 has 19 residues. Written as DNA, the CDR3 is TGTGCCAGCAGCCGAGCCCTGACTAGCGGGGGGGCTGGCTACAATGAGCAGTTCTTC. Protein sequence: CASSRALTSGGAGYNEQFF.

The table lists this clone with many counts. The chain has TRBV2 and TRBJ1-6; 8 bases agree with TRBD1. Germline V gene data show CDR1 as SNHLY and CDR2 as FYNNEI. Trimming removed 4 bases from V and 7 bases from J; junction bases left unmatched: 3. The CDR3 is 14 amino acids. CDR3 DNA sequence: TGTGCCAGCAGTGGGACAGGGAACAATTCACCCCTCCACTTT. This translates into CASSGTGNNSPLHF.

The V call is TRBV6-5, the J call TRBJ1-6; 7 bases line up with TRBD1. The CDR3 sequence is 15 residues long. Unmatched junction bases numbered 5, after V lost 6 bases and J lost 3 bases. Looked up from germline, CDR1 is MNHEY and CDR2 is SVGAGI. Here the CDR3 reads CASRTGIVYNSPLHF. The DNA for the CDR3 is TGTGCCAGCAGGACAGGGATTGTCTATAATTCACCCCTCCACTTT.

This chain joins TRBV3-1 (or the pseudogene TRBV3-2) and TRBJ1-2; 7 bases are a match to TRBD1. Germline V CDR1 and CDR2: LGHDT, YNNKEL (reference sequence). The ends lost 4 bases at V and 4 bases at J; junction bases unmatched: 3. The CDR3 contains 13 residues. CDR3 coding DNA: TGTGCCAGCAGCCCCCGGGACAGCTATGGCTACACCTTC. Translated: CASSPRDSYGYTF.

The V and J genes are TRBV29-1 and TRBJ2-2; D unclear. This CDR3 spans 14 amino acids. Germline-derived CDR1 and CDR2 are SQVTM and ANQGSEA. The V and J ends lost 2 bases and 0 bases respectively, with 7 bases between them. This chain's CDR3 is CSVEQNANTGELFF. The CDR3 region has the DNA TGCAGCGTTGAACAGAACGCGAACACCGGGGAGCTGTTTTTT.

This chain links TRBV5-6 with TRBJ1-1; unclear D gene. The CDR3 totals 13 residues. Germline CDR1 and CDR2: SGHDT and YYEEEE. The V and J ends lost 4 bases and 2 bases respectively, with 9 bases between them. In DNA form, the CDR3 reads TGTGCCAGCAGCCATCGGGATAACACTGAAGCTTTCTTT. This codes for CASSHRDNTEAFF.

J is TRBJ1-6 and V is TRBV25-1; 7 nucleotides match TRBD1. Germline assignment: CDR1 MGHDK and CDR2 SYGVNS. V was clipped by 7 bases and J by 5 bases; unmatched bases: 5. The CDR3 is 14 residues long. This chain's CDR3 is CASTGTADNSPLHF. In nucleotides, the CDR3 is TGTGCCAGCACCGGGACAGCCGATAATTCACCCCTCCACTTT.

This chain links TRBV5-4 with TRBJ1-3; the match to TRBD1 covers 8 bases. Germline CDR1 SGHNT, CDR2 YYREEE (reference sequence). The CDR3 is 14 amino acids. V gave up 4 bases and J gave up 4 bases; unmatched junction bases: 4. The CDR3 coding sequence is TGTGCCAGCAGCATCGACAGGGGCGGAAACACCATATATTTT. Protein product: CASSIDRGGNTIYF.

This chain connects TRBV7-2 to TRBJ2-2, with 8 bases identical to TRBD2. J lost 4 bases, V lost 1 base, and 5 bases had no gene match. This CDR3 is built from 16 residues. Germline CDR1 reads SGHTA; CDR2 reads FQGNSA. The CDR3 sequence: CASSLGGAGATGELFF. The CDR3 DNA follows: TGTGCCAGCAGCTTAGGGGGAGCGGGGGCCACCGGGGAGCTGTTTTTT.

The chain recombines TRBV30 with TRBJ1-3; unclear D gene. Germline assignment: CDR1 GTSNPN and CDR2 SVGIG (reference sequence). V was trimmed by 6 bases and J by 0 bases, leaving 9 bases between them. The CDR3 runs 13 residues. CDR3 coding DNA: TGTGCCTGTGTAAGAGGCTCTGGAAACACCATATATTTT. Encoded protein: CACVRGSGNTIYF.

This chain uses TRBV18 with TRBJ1-2; D gene unclear. The V end lost 2 bases, the J end lost 0 bases, and 7 bases lay between the germline ends. The CDR3 loop spans 14 amino acids. Germline V CDR1 and CDR2: KGHSH, LQKENI. The CDR3 region is CASSPNGANYGYTF. CDR3 nucleotide sequence: TGTGCCAGCTCACCAAACGGAGCTAACTATGGCTACACCTTC.

V usage is TRBV9 and J usage is TRBJ2-2; weak D call: TRBD1 (5 bases). Germline V CDR1 and CDR2: SGDLS, YYNGEE. Between the trimmed V and J ends, which lost 2 bases and 0 bases, there was a span of 11 bases. The CDR3 is made up of 16 amino acids. CDR3 protein: CASSVGETANTGELFF. The CDR3 DNA sequence: TGTGCCAGCAGCGTCGGAGAGACAGCGAACACCGGGGAGCTGTTTTTT.

The CDR3 is CASSLSNQPQHF. CDR3 nucleotide sequence: TGTGCCAGTAGCCTTTCCAATCAGCCCCAGCATTTT. The V call is TRBV19, the J call TRBJ1-5; unclear D gene. From germline, CDR1 is LNHDA and CDR2 SQIVND (reference sequence). Trimming removed 6 bases from V and 3 bases from J, with 6 bases in between. The length of the CDR3 is 12 residues.

V usage is TRBV3-1 (or the pseudogene TRBV3-2) and J usage is TRBJ1-5; 9 bases map to TRBD1. This CDR3 region has 14 residues. J lost 9 bases, V lost 1 base, and 4 bases had no gene match. CDR1 LGHDT and CDR2 YNNKEL come from the germline V gene (reference sequence). CDR3 DNA: TGTGCCAGCAGCCAAGTAGCGACAGGGGGGCCCCAGCATTTT. It translates to CASSQVATGGPQHF.

This clone was seen just once. The chain joins TRBV4-1 to TRBJ1-2, with D perhaps TRBD1 (5 bases). Trimming took off 1 base at V and 7 bases at J, with 10 bases between the two ends. This CDR3 has 13 amino acids. Germline loops: CDR1 MGHRA, CDR2 YSYEKL. The DNA for the CDR3 is TGCGCCAGCAGCCAAGCCCAGGGCTCTGGCTACACCTTC. It translates to CASSQAQGSGYTF.